This T cell receptor (beta chain) was recovered during a study of T cells in Graves' hyperthyroidism and ophthalmopathy. Germline loops: CDR1 SGHTA, CDR2 FQGNSA. The CDR3 runs 18 residues. J gave up 6 bases and V 2 bases, and 12 bases lay outside the gene matches. The authors took PBMCs from 10 ml fresh peripheral blood. This clonotype appeared many times. Regions amplified from RNA transcripts were the TCR beta CDR3 regions. During a first-round RT-PCR of the TCR CDR3, the HTBI primer set was used. TCRdb processed the multiplex PCR reads anew with MiXCR; each CDR3 protein has one entry. In the table there are a few hundred thousand distinct CDR3 sequences, 15% to 19% of which are singletons.

The chain employs TRBV7-2 and TRBJ2-5; TRBD2 matches 13 bases. Specimen: blood. The receptor was derived from a woman in her 30s with Graves' hyperthyroidism. The CDR3 DNA reads TGTGCCAGCAGCTTAAGGAGGACTAGCGGGAGTGCGTTAAAGACCCAGTACTTC. Translated, it gives CASSLRRTSGSALKTQYF.